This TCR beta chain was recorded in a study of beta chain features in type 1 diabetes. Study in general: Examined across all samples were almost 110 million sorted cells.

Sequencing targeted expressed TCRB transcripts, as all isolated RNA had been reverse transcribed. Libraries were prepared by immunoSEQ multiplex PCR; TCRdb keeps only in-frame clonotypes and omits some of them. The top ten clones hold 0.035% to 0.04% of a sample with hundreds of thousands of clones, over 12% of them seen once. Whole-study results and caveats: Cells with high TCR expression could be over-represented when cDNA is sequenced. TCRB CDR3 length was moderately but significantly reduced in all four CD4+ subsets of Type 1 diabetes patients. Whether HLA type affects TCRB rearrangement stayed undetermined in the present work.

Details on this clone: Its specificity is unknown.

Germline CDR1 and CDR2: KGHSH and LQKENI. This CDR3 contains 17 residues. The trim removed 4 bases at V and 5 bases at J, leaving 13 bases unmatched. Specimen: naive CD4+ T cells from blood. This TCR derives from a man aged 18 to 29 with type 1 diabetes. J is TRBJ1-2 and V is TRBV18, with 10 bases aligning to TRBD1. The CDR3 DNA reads TGTGCCAGCTCACTCGACCCGAGACAGGGGGCGCGGTATGGCTACACCTTC. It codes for CASSLDPRQGARYGYTF.